The source of this T cell receptor (beta chain) is a study of regulatory T cells in long-lasting Graves disease. Broader study findings: Preferential use of TRBV28, TRBJ1-2 and TRBJ2-5 was seen in persistent disease.

Specified time point: newly diagnosed GD, antithyroid drugs for less than 3 months. PBMC RNA was the source of the TCR library. The CDR3 has 14 amino acids. The ends were cut back, 3 bases at V and 0 bases at J, with 6 bases in the middle. Germline lookup yields CDR1 ENHRY and CDR2 SYGVKD. TCR beta libraries were built with iRepertoire HTBI primers and Arm-PCR of CDR3 regions. TCRdb reprocessed the multiplex PCR reads via MiXCR and lists one record per CDR3 protein. The sample carries around 480,000 distinct CDR3 sequences, about 15% recorded once. This clonotype was seen at least ten times. Its specificity is not known. A further study also used this sample, focusing on T cells in Graves' hyperthyroidism and ophthalmopathy. As that report states: Blood also showed most of the thyroid clonotypes that were expanded above 0.001.

V usage is TRBV10-3 and J usage is TRBJ1-3; D not resolved. The TCR was taken from a woman aged 35-65 years with Graves disease. This material consisted of peripheral blood mononuclear cells (PBMCs), taken at new diagnosis, from a patient treated with antithyroid drugs. DNA of the CDR3: TGTGCCATCAGTGACCCAGACTCTGGAAACACCATATATTTT. Its translation is CAISDPDSGNTIYF.